A selection of T cell receptor beta chains follows, all from one sample in a study of T-cell reconstitution after alpha-beta-depleted transplantation in children. Each CDR3 protein is one row after TCRdb ran MiXCR on the PCR reads. The data contain about 310,000 distinct CDR3 sequences, 20% to 30% of them singletons. Sequences were derived from PBMCs, mostly from graft donor cells, sampled 180 days after TCRalphabeta/CD19-depleted stem cell transplant. Receptors originate from a male patient younger than 18 who had a stem cell transplant for acute lymphoblastic leukemia, so the T cells may come from the graft donor. Each CDR3 is given with its conserved first and last residue. Fields, in order: clone size, V gene, J gene, D gene, CDR3 protein, CDR3 DNA. The D gene is left open where the match is weak. Clone sizes are given selectively: once, few, many, or a class where the clone is expanded.

clone size: few
V gene: TRBV20-1
J gene: TRBJ2-7
D gene: -
CDR3 protein: CSSAPMRYEQYF
CDR3 DNA: TGCAGTTCCGCCCCCATGCGGTACGAGCAGTACTTC

clone size: -
V gene: TRBV3-1
J gene: TRBJ2-7
D gene: TRBD1
CDR3 protein: CASRHRGRPYEQYF
CDR3 DNA: TGTGCCAGCAGACACAGGGGGCGGCCCTACGAGCAGTACTTC

clone size: -
V gene: TRBV28
J gene: TRBJ2-1
D gene: TRBD1
CDR3 protein: CASSLGQGSNEQFF
CDR3 DNA: TGTGCCAGCAGTTTGGGACAGGGTTCCAATGAGCAGTTCTTC

clone size: -
V gene: TRBV4-1
J gene: TRBJ2-5
D gene: -
CDR3 protein: CASSQYYQETQYF
CDR3 DNA: TGCGCCAGCAGCCAATACTACCAAGAGACCCAGTACTTC

clone size: few
V gene: TRBV28
J gene: TRBJ2-1
D gene: -
CDR3 protein: CASSLGGSSSEQFF
CDR3 DNA: TGTGCCAGCAGTCTAGGAGGCAGTTCCAGTGAGCAGTTCTTC

clone size: -
V gene: TRBV24-1
J gene: TRBJ1-2
D gene: TRBD1
CDR3 protein: CATSDPGGGYTF
CDR3 DNA: TGTGCCACCAGTGACCCAGGGGGCGGCTACACCTTC

clone size: -
V gene: TRBV5-1
J gene: TRBJ1-1
D gene: -
CDR3 protein: CASSLEYSYTEAFF
CDR3 DNA: TGCGCCAGCAGCTTGGAATACTCTTACACTGAAGCTTTCTTT

clone size: -
V gene: TRBV27
J gene: TRBJ2-2
D gene: -
CDR3 protein: CASNMAGSNTGELFF
CDR3 DNA: TGTGCCAGCAACATGGCTGGGTCGAACACCGGGGAGCTGTTTTTT

clone size: few
V gene: TRBV5-1
J gene: TRBJ2-7
D gene: -
CDR3 protein: CASSLEPWGSPSYEQYF
CDR3 DNA: TGCGCCAGCAGCTTGGAGCCTTGGGGTTCGCCCTCCTACGAGCAGTACTTC

clone size: few
V gene: TRBV5-1
J gene: TRBJ2-5
D gene: TRBD1
CDR3 protein: CASSLGRTGEKGTQYF
CDR3 DNA: TGCGCCAGCAGCTTGGGGAGGACAGGGGAAAAAGGGACCCAGTACTTC

clone size: once
V gene: TRBV6-5
J gene: TRBJ2-3
D gene: -
CDR3 protein: CASSYSPTDTQYF
CDR3 DNA: TGTGCCAGCAGTTACTCGCCCACAGATACGCAGTATTTT

clone size: -
V gene: TRBV20-1
J gene: TRBJ1-5
D gene: -
CDR3 protein: CSAHTWGYSNQPQHF
CDR3 DNA: TGCAGTGCCCATACTTGGGGGTATAGCAATCAGCCCCAGCATTTT

clone size: -
V gene: TRBV4-2
J gene: TRBJ1-5
D gene: -
CDR3 protein: CASSQEQGSNQPQHF
CDR3 DNA: TGTGCCAGCAGCCAAGAACAGGGAAGCAATCAGCCCCAGCATTTT

clone size: few
V gene: TRBV9
J gene: TRBJ2-1
D gene: -
CDR3 protein: CASSRTGTGMYGEQFF
CDR3 DNA: TGTGCCAGCAGCCGTACCGGGACTGGGATGTATGGTGAGCAGTTCTTC

clone size: few
V gene: TRBV6-5
J gene: TRBJ1-2
D gene: -
CDR3 protein: CASSYTNIVLARGYGYTF
CDR3 DNA: TGTGCCAGCAGTTACACAAACATCGTCCTGGCACGAGGCTATGGCTACACCTTC

clone size: -
V gene: TRBV7-3
J gene: TRBJ2-7
D gene: TRBD2
CDR3 protein: CASSLSPGLAGGSEQYF
CDR3 DNA: TGTGCCAGCAGCTTAAGCCCAGGACTAGCGGGAGGTTCCGAGCAGTACTTC

clone size: -
V gene: TRBV18
J gene: TRBJ2-4
D gene: TRBD1
CDR3 protein: CASTQGQVDIQYF
CDR3 DNA: TGTGCCAGCACCCAAGGACAGGTGGACATTCAGTACTTC

clone size: -
V gene: TRBV29-1
J gene: TRBJ2-7
D gene: -
CDR3 protein: CSVRARGSYEQYF
CDR3 DNA: TGCAGCGTTAGAGCTAGGGGGTCCTACGAGCAGTACTTC

clone size: few
V gene: TRBV12-3/TRBV12-4
J gene: TRBJ2-7
D gene: -
CDR3 protein: CASSWGTHWIYF
CDR3 DNA: TGTGCCAGCAGTTGGGGGACTCACTGGATATACTTC

clone size: -
V gene: TRBV20-1
J gene: TRBJ2-7
D gene: TRBD2
CDR3 protein: CSARAMEREYEQYF
CDR3 DNA: TGCAGTGCTAGAGCCATGGAGCGGGAGTACGAGCAGTACTTC

clone size: few
V gene: TRBV19
J gene: TRBJ2-7
D gene: -
CDR3 protein: CASSTGRTFSYEQYF
CDR3 DNA: TGTGCCAGTAGTACCGGACGTACGTTCTCCTACGAGCAGTACTTC

clone size: -
V gene: TRBV6-5
J gene: TRBJ1-1
D gene: -
CDR3 protein: CASSTRNMNTEAFF
CDR3 DNA: TGTGCCAGCAGTACCCGAAATATGAACACTGAAGCTTTCTTT

clone size: -
V gene: TRBV5-1
J gene: TRBJ2-7
D gene: -
CDR3 protein: CASSLVLAGEYEQYF
CDR3 DNA: TGCGCCAGCAGCTTGGTGTTAGCCGGTGAGTACGAGCAGTACTTC

clone size: few
V gene: TRBV7-3
J gene: TRBJ2-1
D gene: -
CDR3 protein: CASSLYARNNEQFF
CDR3 DNA: TGTGCCAGCAGCTTGTATGCTAGAAACAATGAGCAGTTCTTC

clone size: few
V gene: TRBV7-3
J gene: TRBJ2-5
D gene: -
CDR3 protein: CASSRRGGAQETQYF
CDR3 DNA: TGTGCCAGCAGCCGCCGAGGGGGGGCACAAGAGACCCAGTACTTC

clone size: few
V gene: TRBV6-5
J gene: TRBJ2-5
D gene: TRBD2
CDR3 protein: CASSSRLAMQETQYF
CDR3 DNA: TGTGCCAGCAGTTCTAGACTAGCGATGCAAGAGACCCAGTACTTC

clone size: -
V gene: TRBV12-3/TRBV12-4
J gene: TRBJ1-2
D gene: -
CDR3 protein: CASSPMLQANYGYTF
CDR3 DNA: TGTGCCAGCAGCCCAATGCTGCAAGCTAACTATGGCTACACCTTC

clone size: -
V gene: TRBV5-1
J gene: TRBJ2-7
D gene: TRBD2
CDR3 protein: CASSLETSAQYF
CDR3 DNA: TGCGCCAGCAGCTTGGAGACTAGCGCGCAGTACTTC

clone size: -
V gene: TRBV12-3/TRBV12-4
J gene: TRBJ2-3
D gene: TRBD1
CDR3 protein: CASSLLGDRVSDTQYF
CDR3 DNA: TGTGCCAGCAGTCTTCTGGGGGACAGGGTTTCGGATACGCAGTATTTT

clone size: -
V gene: TRBV5-1
J gene: TRBJ2-7
D gene: -
CDR3 protein: CASSLRGRGTKTTYEQYF
CDR3 DNA: TGCGCCAGCAGCTTGAGGGGGAGGGGGACAAAAACAACCTACGAGCAGTACTTC

clone size: -
V gene: TRBV7-9
J gene: TRBJ1-2
D gene: -
CDR3 protein: CASSPNYRPGGYTF
CDR3 DNA: TGTGCCAGCAGTCCGAACTACCGACCCGGCGGCTACACCTTC

clone size: many
V gene: TRBV5-1
J gene: TRBJ2-5
D gene: -
CDR3 protein: CASSLVTQQETQYF
CDR3 DNA: TGCGCCAGCAGCTTGGTGACCCAGCAAGAGACCCAGTACTTC

clone size: -
V gene: TRBV28
J gene: TRBJ2-7
D gene: -
CDR3 protein: CASSPALNSCEQYF
CDR3 DNA: TGTGCCAGCAGTCCAGCCCTGAACTCCTGCGAGCAGTACTTC

clone size: many
V gene: TRBV7-9
J gene: TRBJ1-3
D gene: -
CDR3 protein: CASSFPGAGNTIYF
CDR3 DNA: TGTGCCAGCAGCTTCCCAGGGGCTGGAAACACCATATATTTT

clone size: few
V gene: TRBV20-1
J gene: TRBJ2-5
D gene: -
CDR3 protein: CSAHGGFEETQYF
CDR3 DNA: TGCAGTGCCCATGGGGGCTTTGAAGAGACCCAGTACTTC

clone size: -
V gene: TRBV27
J gene: TRBJ2-3
D gene: -
CDR3 protein: CASSLVWGTRYF
CDR3 DNA: TGTGCCAGCAGCCTCGTATGGGGGACGCGGTATTTT

clone size: -
V gene: TRBV5-1
J gene: TRBJ1-2
D gene: TRBD1
CDR3 protein: CASSSQQGVVNGYTF
CDR3 DNA: TGCGCCAGCAGCTCGCAACAGGGGGTGGTGAATGGCTACACCTTC

clone size: -
V gene: TRBV7-3
J gene: TRBJ1-6
D gene: -
CDR3 protein: CASSLRNRVDSPIHF
CDR3 DNA: TGTGCCAGCAGCTTAAGGAACAGGGTTGATTCACCCATCCACTTT

clone size: -
V gene: TRBV20-1
J gene: TRBJ2-7
D gene: -
CDR3 protein: CCARAVAWTTKDYEQYF
CDR3 DNA: TGCTGTGCTAGAGCAGTCGCTTGGACAACTAAGGACTACGAGCAGTACTTC

clone size: few
V gene: TRBV20-1
J gene: TRBJ2-2
D gene: -
CDR3 protein: CSARDREHTGELFF
CDR3 DNA: TGCAGTGCTAGAGACCGGGAGCACACCGGGGAGCTGTTTTTT

clone size: -
V gene: TRBV24-1
J gene: TRBJ1-4
D gene: -
CDR3 protein: CAISDPNEKLFF
CDR3 DNA: TGTGCCATCTCAGACCCTAATGAAAAACTGTTTTTT